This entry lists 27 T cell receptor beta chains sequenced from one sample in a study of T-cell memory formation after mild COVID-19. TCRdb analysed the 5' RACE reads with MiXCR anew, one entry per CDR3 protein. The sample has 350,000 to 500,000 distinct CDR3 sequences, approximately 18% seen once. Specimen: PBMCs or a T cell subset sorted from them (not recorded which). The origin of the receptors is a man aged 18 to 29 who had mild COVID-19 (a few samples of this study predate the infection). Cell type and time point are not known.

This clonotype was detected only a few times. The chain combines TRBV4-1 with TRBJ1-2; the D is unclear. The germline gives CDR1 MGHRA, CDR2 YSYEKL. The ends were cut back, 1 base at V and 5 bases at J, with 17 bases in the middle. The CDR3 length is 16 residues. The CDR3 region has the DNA TGCGCCAGCAGCCAAGTTAGGACCGAAATATGGTATGGCTACACCTTC. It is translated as CASSQVRTEIWYGYTF.

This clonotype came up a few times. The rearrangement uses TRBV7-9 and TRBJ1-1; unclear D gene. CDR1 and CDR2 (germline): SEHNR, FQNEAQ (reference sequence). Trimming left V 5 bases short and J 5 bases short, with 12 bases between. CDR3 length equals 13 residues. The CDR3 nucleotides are TGTGCCAGCAGCCGTAGCATGGGGACTGAAGCTTTCTTT. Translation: CASSRSMGTEAFF.

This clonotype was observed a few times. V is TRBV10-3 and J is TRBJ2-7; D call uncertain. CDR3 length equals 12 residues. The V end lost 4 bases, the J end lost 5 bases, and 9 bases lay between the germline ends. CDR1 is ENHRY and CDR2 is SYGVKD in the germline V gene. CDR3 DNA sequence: TGTGCCATCAGTGCGGGCAGTAACGAGCAGTACTTC. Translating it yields CAISAGSNEQYF.

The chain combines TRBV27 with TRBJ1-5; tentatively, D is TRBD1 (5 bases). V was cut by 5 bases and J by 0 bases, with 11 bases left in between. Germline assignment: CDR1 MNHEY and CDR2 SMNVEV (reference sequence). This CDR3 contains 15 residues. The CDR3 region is CASSITGFSNQPQHF. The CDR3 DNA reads TGTGCCAGCAGTATTACAGGCTTTAGCAATCAGCCCCAGCATTTT.

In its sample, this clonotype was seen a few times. The CDR3 DNA reads TGTGCCATCGGGGGGGGACAACCGAGCTCTGGAAACACCATATATTTT. Its protein product is CAIGGGQPSSGNTIYF. The chain uses TRBV10-3 and TRBJ1-3; D possibly corresponds to TRBD1 (6 bases). From germline, CDR1 is ENHRY and CDR2 SYGVKD. The CDR3 length is 16 residues. The germline V and J ends were trimmed by 8 bases and 0 bases, with 17 bases remaining between them.

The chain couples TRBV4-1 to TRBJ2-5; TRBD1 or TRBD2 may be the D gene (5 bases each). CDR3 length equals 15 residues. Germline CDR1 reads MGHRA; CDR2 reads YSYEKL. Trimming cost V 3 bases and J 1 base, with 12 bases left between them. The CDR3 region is CASSHVPGGQETQYF. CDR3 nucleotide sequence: TGCGCCAGCAGCCATGTTCCTGGGGGCCAAGAGACCCAGTACTTC.

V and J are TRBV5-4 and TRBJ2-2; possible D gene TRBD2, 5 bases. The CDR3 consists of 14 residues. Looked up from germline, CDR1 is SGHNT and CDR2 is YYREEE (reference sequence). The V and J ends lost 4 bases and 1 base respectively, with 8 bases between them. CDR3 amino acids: CASSAAGNTGELFF. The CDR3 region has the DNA TGTGCCAGCAGCGCGGCGGGGAACACCGGGGAGCTGTTTTTT.

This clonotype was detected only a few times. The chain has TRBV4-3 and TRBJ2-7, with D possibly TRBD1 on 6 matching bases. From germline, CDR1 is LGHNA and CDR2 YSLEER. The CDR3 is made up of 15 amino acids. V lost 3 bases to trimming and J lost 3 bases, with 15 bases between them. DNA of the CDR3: TGCGCCAGCAGCCACTACGGTACAGGGAACTACGAGCAGTACGTC. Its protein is CASSHYGTGNYEQYV.

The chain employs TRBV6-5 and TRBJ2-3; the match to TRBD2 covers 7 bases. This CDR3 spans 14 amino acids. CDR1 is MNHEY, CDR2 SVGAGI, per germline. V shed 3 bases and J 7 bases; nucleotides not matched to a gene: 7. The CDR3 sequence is CASSYNPGLNTQYF. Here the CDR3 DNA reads TGTGCCAGCAGTTATAATCCGGGACTAAATACGCAGTATTTT.

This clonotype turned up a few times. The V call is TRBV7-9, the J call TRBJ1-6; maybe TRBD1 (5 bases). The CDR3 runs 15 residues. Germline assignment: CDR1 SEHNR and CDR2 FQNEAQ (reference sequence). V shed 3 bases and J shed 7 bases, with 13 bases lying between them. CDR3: CASSFLQTENSPLHF. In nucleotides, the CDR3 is TGTGCCAGCAGCTTCTTGCAGACAGAAAATTCACCCCTCCACTTT.

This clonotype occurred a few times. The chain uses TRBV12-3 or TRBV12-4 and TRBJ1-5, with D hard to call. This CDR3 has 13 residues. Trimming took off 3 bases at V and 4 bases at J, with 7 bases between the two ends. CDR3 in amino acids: CASSFMRNQPQHF. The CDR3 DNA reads TGTGCCAGCAGTTTTATGAGGAATCAGCCCCAGCATTTT.

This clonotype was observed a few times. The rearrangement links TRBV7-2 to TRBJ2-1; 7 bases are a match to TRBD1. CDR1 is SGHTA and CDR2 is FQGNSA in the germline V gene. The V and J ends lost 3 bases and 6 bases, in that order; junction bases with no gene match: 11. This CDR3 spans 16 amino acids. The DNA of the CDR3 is TGTGCCAGCAGCTTCTACAGGGGTTCCGCTTTCAATGAGCAGTTCTTC. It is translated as CASSFYRGSAFNEQFF.

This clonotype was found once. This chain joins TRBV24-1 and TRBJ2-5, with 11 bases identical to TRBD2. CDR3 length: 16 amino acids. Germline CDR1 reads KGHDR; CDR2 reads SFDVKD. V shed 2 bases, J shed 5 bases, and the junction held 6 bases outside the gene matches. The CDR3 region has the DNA TGTGCCACCAGTGATTCGTTAGCGGGGGGGGTGGAGACCCAGTACTTC. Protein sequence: CATSDSLAGGVETQYF.

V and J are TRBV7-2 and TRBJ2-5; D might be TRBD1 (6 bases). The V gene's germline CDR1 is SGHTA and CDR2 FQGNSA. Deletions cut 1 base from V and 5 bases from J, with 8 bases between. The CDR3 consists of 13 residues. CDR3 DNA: TGTGCCAGCAGCTTAGTAAGGGGGGAGACCCAGTACTTC. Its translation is CASSLVRGETQYF.

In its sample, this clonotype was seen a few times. CDR3 amino acids: CASSLGRGIGETQYF. DNA of the CDR3: TGCGCCAGCAGCTTGGGGCGGGGCATCGGAGAGACCCAGTACTTC. The V call is TRBV5-1, the J call TRBJ2-5, with D possibly being TRBD2 (6 bases). The CDR3 is 15 residues long. Germline-derived CDR1 and CDR2 are SGHRS and YFSETQ. V was shortened by 0 bases and J by 4 bases, with 13 bases between the two germline ends.

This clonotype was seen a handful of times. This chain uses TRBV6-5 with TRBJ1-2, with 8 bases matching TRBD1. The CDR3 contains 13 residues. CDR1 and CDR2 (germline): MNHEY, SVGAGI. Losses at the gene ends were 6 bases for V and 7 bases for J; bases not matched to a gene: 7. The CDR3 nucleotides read TGTGCCAGCAGACAGGGACAGGCGACTGGCTACACCTTC. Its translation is CASRQGQATGYTF.

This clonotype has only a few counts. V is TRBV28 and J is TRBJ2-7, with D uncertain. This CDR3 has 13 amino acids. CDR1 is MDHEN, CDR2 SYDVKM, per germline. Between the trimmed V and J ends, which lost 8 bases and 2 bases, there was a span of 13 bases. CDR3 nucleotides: TGTGCCAGCTGCGTTACAGAACCCTACGAGCAGTACTTC. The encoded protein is CASCVTEPYEQYF.

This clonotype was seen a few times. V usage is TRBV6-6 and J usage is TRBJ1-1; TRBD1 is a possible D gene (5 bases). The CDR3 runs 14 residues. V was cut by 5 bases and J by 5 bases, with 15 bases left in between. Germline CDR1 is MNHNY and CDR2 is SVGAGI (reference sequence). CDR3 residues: CASSPPGRGTEAFF. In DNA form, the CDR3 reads TGTGCCAGCAGTCCCCCAGGGAGGGGAACTGAAGCTTTCTTT.

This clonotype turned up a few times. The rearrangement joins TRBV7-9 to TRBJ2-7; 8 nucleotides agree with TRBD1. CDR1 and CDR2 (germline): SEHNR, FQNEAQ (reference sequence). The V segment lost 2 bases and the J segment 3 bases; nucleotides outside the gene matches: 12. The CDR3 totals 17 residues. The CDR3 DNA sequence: TGTGCCAGCAGCTTAACTGCTATGGGACAGGAAGACTACGAGCAGTACGTC. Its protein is CASSLTAMGQEDYEQYV.

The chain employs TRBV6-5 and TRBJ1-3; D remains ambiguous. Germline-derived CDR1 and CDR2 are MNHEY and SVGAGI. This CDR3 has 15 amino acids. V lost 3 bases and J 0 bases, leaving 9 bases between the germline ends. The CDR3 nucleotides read TGTGCCAGCAGTTATAGGCAGGTCTCTGGAAACACCATATATTTT. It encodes CASSYRQVSGNTIYF.

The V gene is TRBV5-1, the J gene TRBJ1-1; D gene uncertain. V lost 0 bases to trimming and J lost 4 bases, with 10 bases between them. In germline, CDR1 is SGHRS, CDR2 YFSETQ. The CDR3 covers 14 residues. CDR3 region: CASSLATVVTEAFF. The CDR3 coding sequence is TGCGCCAGCAGCTTGGCTACGGTGGTCACTGAAGCTTTCTTT.

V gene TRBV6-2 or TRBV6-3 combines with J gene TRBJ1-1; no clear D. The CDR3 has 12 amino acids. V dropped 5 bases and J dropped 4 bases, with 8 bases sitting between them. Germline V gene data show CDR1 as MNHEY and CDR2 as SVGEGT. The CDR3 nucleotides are TGTGCCAGCAGTCGACCGAGCACTGAAGCTTTCTTT. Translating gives CASSRPSTEAFF.

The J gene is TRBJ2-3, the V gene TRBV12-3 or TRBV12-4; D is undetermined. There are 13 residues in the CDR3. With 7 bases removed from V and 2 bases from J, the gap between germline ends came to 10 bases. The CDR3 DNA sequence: TGTGCCAGCACCAGATATCTCACAGATACGCAGTATTTT. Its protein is CASTRYLTDTQYF.

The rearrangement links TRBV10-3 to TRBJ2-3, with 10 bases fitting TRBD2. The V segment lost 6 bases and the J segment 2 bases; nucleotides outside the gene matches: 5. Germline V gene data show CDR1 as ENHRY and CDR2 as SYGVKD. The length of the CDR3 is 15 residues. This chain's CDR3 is CAISAGTSDTDTQYF. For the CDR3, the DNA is TGTGCCATCAGCGCCGGGACTAGCGACACAGATACGCAGTATTTT.

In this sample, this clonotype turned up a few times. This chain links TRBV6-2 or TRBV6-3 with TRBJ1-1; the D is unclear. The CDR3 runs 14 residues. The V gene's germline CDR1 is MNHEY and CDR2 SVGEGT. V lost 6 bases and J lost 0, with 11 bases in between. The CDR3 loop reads CASSSQVLNTEAFF. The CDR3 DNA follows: TGTGCCAGCAGCTCACAAGTTTTGAACACTGAAGCTTTCTTT.

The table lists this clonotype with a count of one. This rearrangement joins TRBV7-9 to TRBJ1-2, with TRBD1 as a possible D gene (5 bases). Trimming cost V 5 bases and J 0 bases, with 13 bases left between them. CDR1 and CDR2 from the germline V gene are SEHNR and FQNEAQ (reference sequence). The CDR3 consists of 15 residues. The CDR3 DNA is TGTGCCAGCAGCCCCCTGAGGGGCCCTAACTATGGCTACACCTTC. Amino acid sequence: CASSPLRGPNYGYTF.

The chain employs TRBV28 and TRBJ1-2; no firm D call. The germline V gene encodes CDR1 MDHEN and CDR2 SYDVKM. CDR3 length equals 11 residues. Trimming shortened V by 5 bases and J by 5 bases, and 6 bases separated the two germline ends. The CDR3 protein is CASSADYGYTF. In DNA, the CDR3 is TGTGCCAGCAGTGCTGATTATGGCTACACCTTC.